The 13 T cell receptor beta chains below come from one sample, sequenced in a study of OX40 agonist ivuxolimab in advanced cancers. Repertoires were generated with immunoSEQ multiplex PCR, while TCRdb's copy carries only in-frame clones and drops some. The sample yields around 100,000 clones, around 93% seen once. The sample in question was CD4+ or CD8+ T cells sorted from blood, obtained in a trial of the OX40 agonist ivuxolimab. These receptors all stem from an adult with an advanced solid tumor such as melanoma, head and neck, liver or kidney cancer.

J is TRBJ2-7 and V is TRBV18; the D gene is possibly TRBD1 (5 bases). CDR1 is KGHSH, CDR2 LQKENI, per germline. Between the trimmed V and J ends, which lost 3 bases and 2 bases, there was a span of 14 bases. This CDR3 region has 15 residues. The CDR3 sequence: CASSPSRGMPYEQYF. In DNA, the CDR3 is TGTGCCAGCTCACCTAGTAGGGGAATGCCCTACGAGCAGTACTTC.

The chain is built from TRBV29-1 and TRBJ2-7; 7 bases map to TRBD1. V gave up 6 bases and J gave up 3 bases; unmatched junction bases: 5. The CDR3 has 12 amino acids. Germline loops: CDR1 SQVTM, CDR2 ANQGSEA. CDR3 in DNA: TGCAGCGTAACCGGGACAGACTACGAGCAGTACTTC. Protein sequence: CSVTGTDYEQYF.

This chain joins TRBV29-1 and TRBJ2-1, with 13 bases lining up with TRBD2. The V segment lost 6 bases and the J segment 9 bases; nucleotides outside the gene matches: 11. The length of the CDR3 is 15 residues. Germline V CDR1 and CDR2: SQVTM, ANQGSEA. The CDR3 bases are TGCAGCGTGAGAAGGACTAGCGGGAGTTTCGGTGAGCAGTTCTTC. This codes for CSVRRTSGSFGEQFF.

The chain employs TRBV19 and TRBJ1-5, with TRBD1 identical over 9 bases. With V trimmed by 7 bases and J by 7 bases, 11 bases remained unmatched. Germline values: CDR1 LNHDA, CDR2 SQIVND (reference sequence). The CDR3 runs 15 residues. CDR3 bases: TGTGCCAGTATTCCACGCGGGGACAGGGACCAGCCCCAGCATTTT. Protein product: CASIPRGDRDQPQHF. The variable domain in full, completed from reference TRBV19 and TRBJ1-5, reads DGGITQSPKYLFRKEGQNVTLSCEQNLNHDAMYWYRQDPGQGLRLIYYSQIVNDFQKGDIAEGYSVSREKKESFPLTVTSAQKNPTAFYLCASIPRGDRDQPQHFGDGTRLSIL.

The chain combines TRBV7-2 with TRBJ2-1; 7 bases line up with TRBD1. V trimming: 2 bases; J trimming: 6 bases; junction bases outside the gene matches: 10. The CDR3 loop spans 16 amino acids. The V gene's germline CDR1 is SGHTA and CDR2 FQGNSA. DNA of the CDR3: TGTGCCAGCAGCTTAACCACTAAACAGGGGCGCAATGAGCAGTTCTTC. Amino acid sequence: CASSLTTKQGRNEQFF.

The DNA of the CDR3 is TGCGCCAGCAGCTTGGTCCCTAGAGGGGACAATGAGCAGTTCTTC. Its protein is CASSLVPRGDNEQFF. The rearrangement uses TRBV5-1 and TRBJ2-1; D possibly matches TRBD1 or TRBD2 (5 bases each). Germline V gene data show CDR1 as SGHRS and CDR2 as YFSETQ. V lost 0 bases and J 5 bases, leaving 12 bases between the germline ends. The CDR3 consists of 15 residues.

The CDR3, as DNA: TGTGCCATCAGTGATGGAGCAGGGGGTCCCAATGAGCAGTTCTTC. Amino acids: CAISDGAGGPNEQFF. The chain carries TRBV10-3 and TRBJ2-1; TRBD1 agrees at 7 bases. The length of the CDR3 is 15 residues. Per germline, CDR1 ENHRY and CDR2 SYGVKD. Losses at the gene ends were 3 bases for V and 6 bases for J; bases not matched to a gene: 8.

The chain links TRBV27 to TRBJ2-1, with a weak D call TRBD2 (5 bases). Germline assignment: CDR1 MNHEY and CDR2 SMNVEV (reference sequence). This CDR3 has 15 amino acids. The V and J ends lost 5 bases and 5 bases respectively, with 16 bases between them. In DNA form, the CDR3 reads TGTGCCAGCAGTACCCTGTGGGAGCGGAACAATGAGCAGTTCTTC. It encodes CASSTLWERNNEQFF.

The count of this clone is one. The genes are TRBV2 and TRBJ2-5; TRBD2 matches 9 bases. Per the germline V gene, CDR1 is SNHLY and CDR2 is FYNNEI. This CDR3 comprises 15 residues. Unmatched junction bases numbered 6, after V lost 1 base and J lost 6 bases. The chain's CDR3 is CASSEVGGRAKTQYF. DNA for the CDR3: TGTGCCAGCAGTGAAGTCGGCGGGAGGGCAAAGACCCAGTACTTC.

CDR3 DNA sequence: TGTGCCAGCAGCTTATCGGGGGCTGGGGCCAACGTCCTGACTTTC. Amino acid sequence: CASSLSGAGANVLTF. The rearrangement links TRBV7-9 to TRBJ2-6; TRBD2 might be the D (6 bases). Germline lookup yields CDR1 SEHNR and CDR2 FQNEAQ (reference sequence). Trimming cost V 2 bases and J 2 bases, with 7 bases left between them. The CDR3 has 15 amino acids.

The chain uses TRBV5-1 and TRBJ2-1, with 12 bases fitting TRBD2. Germline V gives CDR1 SGHRS, CDR2 YFSETQ. V was clipped by 0 bases and J by 8 bases; unmatched bases: 3. This CDR3 is 15 amino acids long. CDR3 DNA: TGCGCCAGCAGCTTGGCTAGCGGGAGGGCCTATGAGCAGTTCTTC. It specifies CASSLASGRAYEQFF.

The rearrangement links TRBV30 to TRBJ1-3; TRBD1 might be the D (5 bases). Trimming removed 4 bases at V and 0 bases at J, with 10 bases between. CDR1 and CDR2 from the germline V gene are GTSNPN and SVGIG (reference sequence). The length of the CDR3 is 14 residues. The CDR3 protein is CAWIKGLSGNTIYF. CDR3 sequence (DNA): TGTGCCTGGATCAAGGGGCTCTCTGGAAACACCATATATTTT.

The gene calls are TRBV18 and TRBJ2-3; 8 positions agree with TRBD2. Germline V gene lookup returns CDR1 KGHSH and CDR2 LQKENI. The CDR3 has 12 amino acids. The junction had 1 base not matched to a gene; V was cut back by 2 bases and J by 9 bases. The DNA for the CDR3 is TGTGCCAGCTCACCAAGCGGGAGCACGCAGTATTTT. As protein: CASSPSGSTQYF.